The 30 T cell receptor beta chains in this list originate from one sample, sequenced in a study of T cells in Graves' hyperthyroidism and ophthalmopathy. Researchers amplified the TCR beta CDR3 regions from RNA transcripts. A set of HTBI primers served as the primers for a first-round RT-PCR of the TCR CDR3. TCRdb re-called the multiplex PCR reads through MiXCR, storing one row per CDR3 protein. There are 400,000 to 550,000 distinct CDR3 sequences in the sample; approximately 15% occur only once, and around 17% lies in the top ten. Sequences were obtained from blood. These receptors originate from a woman aged 18-29 years with Graves' hyperthyroidism.

This clonotype was observed many times. This chain connects TRBV7-9 to TRBJ2-3; 10 nucleotides match TRBD2. The CDR3 length is 18 residues. Germline loops: CDR1 SEHNR, CDR2 FQNEAQ (reference sequence). Trimming at V came to 1 base and at J to 6 bases, leaving 13 bases not matched to a gene. The chain's CDR3 is CASSLVKQREGSQDTQYF. CDR3 coding DNA: TGTGCCAGCAGCTTAGTCAAACAGCGGGAGGGCAGTCAGGATACGCAGTATTTT.

V gene TRBV7-3 combines with J gene TRBJ2-3, with 8 bases lining up with TRBD2. Germline V gene sequence: CDR1 SGHTA, CDR2 FQGTGA. There are 14 residues in the CDR3. The junction had 3 bases not matched to a gene; V was cut back by 3 bases and J by 4 bases. CDR3 in amino acids: CASSFAGGSDTQYF. The CDR3 DNA reads TGTGCCAGCAGCTTCGCGGGAGGATCAGATACGCAGTATTTT.

This clonotype was recorded at least ten times. DNA of the CDR3: TGCGCCAGCAGCTTGGACGGGAACGCCAACTATGGCTACACCTTC. This encodes CASSLDGNANYGYTF. The chain recombines TRBV5-1 with TRBJ1-2; D unclear. Trimming stripped 0 bases from V and 2 bases from J, with 11 bases between. There are 15 residues in the CDR3. Germline V gene sequence: CDR1 SGHRS, CDR2 YFSETQ.

J is TRBJ2-1 and V is TRBV7-2; 8 bases agree with TRBD2. The CDR3 is made up of 16 amino acids. Germline V lookup: CDR1 SGHTA, CDR2 FQGNSA. V gave up 5 bases and J gave up 8 bases; unmatched junction bases: 14. This chain's CDR3 is CASSHPRSGRRDEQFF. CDR3 sequence (DNA): TGTGCCAGCAGCCACCCGCGCAGCGGGAGAAGAGATGAGCAGTTCTTC.

This clonotype was observed many times. The rearrangement uses TRBV6-1 and TRBJ2-5; D is unclear. V was shortened by 2 bases and J by 0 bases, with 10 bases between the two germline ends. The CDR3 consists of 15 residues. Germline V gene sequence: CDR1 MNHNS, CDR2 SASEGT. CDR3 residues: CASSEIVKYQETQYF. The DNA of the CDR3 is TGTGCCAGCAGTGAAATTGTCAAGTACCAAGAGACCCAGTACTTC.

This clonotype was picked up many times. The chain has TRBV25-1 and TRBJ1-1; unclear D gene. The CDR3 is 13 amino acids. V lost 4 bases, J lost 5 bases, and 11 bases lay in between. The V gene's germline CDR1 is MGHDK and CDR2 SYGVNS. CDR3 coding DNA: TGTGCCAGCAGTGGAGGTCAGCTTACTGAAGCTTTCTTT. Amino acids: CASSGGQLTEAFF.

To note about this clonotype: This CDR3 fails to terminate in the conserved phenylalanine or tryptophan, so it likely reflects a read error. This rearrangement joins TRBV11-3 to TRBJ2-2; 14 bases are a match to TRBD2. CDR3 length: 21 residues. CDR1 is SGHNT, CDR2 YENEEA, per germline. The V segment lost 3 bases and the J segment 1 base; nucleotides outside the gene matches: 13. CDR3 in amino acids: CASSLGPRLAGGLLNTGELFL. In DNA, the CDR3 is TGTGCCAGCAGCTTGGGGCCTCGACTAGCGGGAGGGCTATTGAACACCGGGGAGCTGTTTCTT.

This clonotype was picked up many times. This chain uses TRBV12-3 or TRBV12-4 with TRBJ1-2, with D possibly being TRBD1 (5 bases). The V end lost 6 bases, the J end lost 3 bases, and 11 bases lay between the germline ends. The CDR3 spans 13 residues. CDR3 residues: CASSRLGDYGYTF. In nucleotides, the CDR3 is TGTGCCAGCAGCCGACTAGGGGACTATGGCTACACCTTC.

The genes are TRBV5-1 and TRBJ2-5; a possible D gene is TRBD2 (6 bases). The germline V gene has CDR1 SGHRS and CDR2 YFSETQ. The CDR3 length is 16 residues. V gave up 2 bases and J gave up 5 bases, with 19 bases separating them. CDR3 in DNA: TGCGCCAGCAGCTTTTCCCGTACTAGCTCAGGGGAGACCCAGTACTTC. Its protein product is CASSFSRTSSGETQYF.

This clonotype was detected ten times or more. This chain links TRBV6-2 or TRBV6-3 with TRBJ1-5; perhaps TRBD1 as D (6 bases). Germline values: CDR1 MNHEY, CDR2 SVGEGT. The CDR3 is 15 amino acids. Trimming removed 7 bases from V and 5 bases from J, with 18 bases in between. This CDR3 reads CASTRGRIPDQPQHF. The CDR3, as DNA: TGTGCCAGCACCAGGGGACGGATCCCGGATCAGCCCCAGCATTTT.

This clonotype was found many times. J is TRBJ2-1 and V is TRBV27, with D possibly being TRBD2 (5 bases). Deletions cut 6 bases from V and 3 bases from J, with 12 bases between. Germline CDR1 is MNHEY and CDR2 is SMNVEV (reference sequence). The CDR3 consists of 14 residues. CDR3 sequence (DNA): TGTGCCAGCAGCCCGGGATTCGTCTACAATGAGCAGTTCTTC. Translation: CASSPGFVYNEQFF.

The J gene is TRBJ1-4, the V gene TRBV9, with D tentatively TRBD1 (5 bases). From germline, CDR1 is SGDLS and CDR2 YYNGEE. The CDR3 runs to 16 residues. V gave up 0 bases and J gave up 3 bases, with 12 bases separating them. CDR3 in DNA: TGTGCCAGCAGCGTAGACTCGGGCAGGGCTAATGAAAAACTGTTTTTT. This translates into CASSVDSGRANEKLFF.

This clonotype was detected a few times. The gene calls are TRBV10-3 and TRBJ2-4; possibly TRBD2 for D (6 bases). From germline, CDR1 is ENHRY and CDR2 SYGVKD. Trimming took off 0 bases at V and 3 bases at J, with 12 bases between the two ends. There are 16 residues in the CDR3. The chain's CDR3 is CAISESGGTVKNIQYF. The CDR3 DNA reads TGTGCCATCAGTGAGTCCGGCGGGACGGTCAAAAACATTCAGTACTTC.

This clonotype has ten or more counts. The chain uses TRBV11-3 and TRBJ1-1; D gene uncertain. The CDR3 contains 17 residues. V lost 5 bases and J lost 3, with 22 bases in between. The germline V gene has CDR1 SGHNT and CDR2 YENEEA. In DNA form, the CDR3 reads TGTGCCAGCAGCCCTTTGGGTAGGGTGGGTGAGGACACTGAAGCTTTCTTT. Its translation is CASSPLGRVGEDTEAFF.

This clonotype was seen repeatedly, ten times or more. The V call is TRBV12-3 or TRBV12-4, the J call TRBJ2-5, with D possibly being TRBD1 or TRBD2 (5 bases each). Trimming left V 6 bases short and J 5 bases short, with 25 bases between. The CDR3 sequence is 17 residues long. For the CDR3, the DNA is TGTGCCAGCAGATTGGGACGGCAAAACATAGGGCTGGAGACCCAGTACTTC. Amino acids: CASRLGRQNIGLETQYF.

The chain's CDR3 is CASSQRADNEQFF. In DNA form, the CDR3 reads TGTGCCAGCAGCCAGCGGGCCGACAATGAGCAGTTCTTC. The chain carries TRBV6-2 or TRBV6-3 and TRBJ2-1, with a possible D match to TRBD2 (6 bases). This CDR3 region has 13 residues. Trimming stripped 6 bases from V and 5 bases from J, with 11 bases between. The germline CDR1 and CDR2 sequences are MNHEY and SVGEGT.

The V gene is TRBV5-6, the J gene TRBJ1-2; D gene uncertain. Germline loops: CDR1 SGHDT, CDR2 YYEEEE. CDR3 length: 15 residues. V shed 1 base and J shed 7 bases, with 17 bases lying between them. The CDR3 sequence: CASSLLNRGAGGYTF. The CDR3 region has the DNA TGTGCCAGCAGCTTGTTGAACCGGGGAGCTGGTGGCTACACCTTC.

This clonotype was observed at least ten times. The chain carries TRBV6-1 and TRBJ2-2; unclear D gene. V was clipped by 7 bases and J by 4 bases, with 10 bases between them. This CDR3 comprises 13 residues. Germline CDR1 and CDR2: MNHNS and SASEGT. The CDR3: CASTWSGTGELFF. CDR3 nucleotides: TGTGCCAGCACGTGGTCGGGCACCGGGGAGCTGTTTTTT.

In its sample, this clonotype was seen many times. The gene calls are TRBV6-1 and TRBJ1-2, with D possibly matching TRBD1 (5 bases). The CDR3 contains 13 residues. Germline CDR1 is MNHNS and CDR2 is SASEGT. Between the trimmed V and J ends, which lost 4 bases and 7 bases, there was a span of 13 bases. The CDR3 loop reads CASSGLGRAGYTF. The CDR3 DNA reads as TGTGCCAGCAGTGGATTGGGGCGCGCTGGCTACACCTTC.

This clonotype turned up a few times. This chain uses TRBV7-9 with TRBJ2-3; the D gene could be TRBD1 or TRBD2 (5 bases each). Trimming took off 6 bases at V and 5 bases at J, with 9 bases between the two ends. The CDR3 runs to 12 residues. Germline V gene sequence: CDR1 SEHNR, CDR2 FQNEAQ (reference sequence). The CDR3 is CASSGGLDTQYF. In DNA, the CDR3 is TGTGCCAGCAGTGGGGGATTAGATACGCAGTATTTT.

This clonotype was seen more than once but under ten times. The chain joins TRBV9 to TRBJ2-7; D unresolved. The CDR3 covers 13 residues. The ends were cut back, 4 bases at V and 0 bases at J, with 8 bases in the middle. CDR1 is SGDLS, CDR2 YYNGEE, per germline. As DNA, the CDR3 is TGTGCCAGCAGCCGCGAGAGCTCCTACGAGCAGTACTTC. Translating gives CASSRESSYEQYF.

This clonotype was picked up a small number of times. The chain joins TRBV5-1 to TRBJ2-5; 15 nucleotides line up with TRBD2. With V trimmed by 4 bases and J by 5 bases, 15 bases remained unmatched. The germline V gene encodes CDR1 SGHRS and CDR2 YFSETQ. This CDR3 is built from 19 residues. DNA of the CDR3: TGCGCCAGCAGCGCCGGACTAGCGGGAGGGCCGGGGATTTCTGAGACCCAGTACTTC. Residues: CASSAGLAGGPGISETQYF. The full variable domain, completed using reference TRBV5-1 and TRBJ2-5, is KAGVTQTPRYLIKTRGQQVTLSCSPISGHRSVSWYQQTPGQGLQFLFEYFSETQRNKGNFPGRFSGRQFSNSRSEMNVSTLELGDSALYLCASSAGLAGGPGISETQYFGPGTRLLVL.

This clonotype occurred many times. The rearrangement joins TRBV30 to TRBJ2-5; D is possibly TRBD1 or TRBD2 (6 bases each). Germline V gives CDR1 GTSNPN, CDR2 SVGIG (reference sequence). V was clipped by 0 bases and J by 5 bases, with 19 bases between them. This CDR3 region has 16 residues. DNA of the CDR3: TGTGCCTGGAGTGTAGGAGGAGGGGGTATTGGTGAGACCCAGTACTTC. It codes for CAWSVGGGGIGETQYF.

This clonotype showed up many times. CDR3 loop: CASSLRRTQPNEAFF. In DNA, the CDR3 is TGCGCCAGCAGCTTGCGACGGACGCAGCCAAATGAAGCTTTCTTT. The chain employs TRBV5-1 and TRBJ1-1; no firm D call. The CDR3 totals 15 residues. Deletions cut 1 base from V and 7 bases from J, with 17 bases between. Germline V gives CDR1 SGHRS, CDR2 YFSETQ.

The rearrangement joins TRBV6-1 to TRBJ2-5; maybe TRBD1 (6 bases). CDR1 and CDR2 from the germline V gene are MNHNS and SASEGT. The CDR3 runs to 15 residues. Trimming took 6 bases from V and 5 from J, leaving 19 bases between them. CDR3 sequence: CASSLEGGWGETQYF. The CDR3 region has the DNA TGTGCCAGCAGCCTCGAAGGGGGTTGGGGGGAGACCCAGTACTTC.

The gene calls are TRBV11-3 and TRBJ2-3; 10 nucleotides agree with TRBD2. The V gene end was trimmed by 0 bases and the J gene end by 1 base; junction bases not matched to a gene: 7. This CDR3 has 18 amino acids. Germline CDR1 is SGHNT and CDR2 is YENEEA. The CDR3 loop reads CASSLDYGTSAGTDTQYF. CDR3 nucleotides: TGTGCCAGCAGCTTAGATTACGGGACTAGCGCCGGCACAGATACGCAGTATTTT.

There are many counts of this clonotype. The chain joins TRBV10-2 to TRBJ2-7, with 13 bases lining up with TRBD2. Unmatched junction bases numbered 6, after V lost 3 bases and J lost 1 base. The CDR3 has 17 residues. Germline V CDR1 and CDR2: WSHSY, SAAADI. The chain's CDR3 is CASSEGGLAGPSYEQYV. In nucleotides, the CDR3 is TGCGCCAGCAGTGAAGGGGGACTAGCGGGACCATCCTACGAGCAGTACGTC.

This clonotype was counted between two and nine times. The chain joins TRBV29-1 to TRBJ2-1; tentatively, D is TRBD2 (6 bases). The V gene's germline CDR1 is SQVTM and CDR2 ANQGSEA. The ends were cut back, 2 bases at V and 9 bases at J, with 26 bases in the middle. This CDR3 comprises 17 residues. The CDR3 sequence: CSVESRGLTQAGSEQFF. The CDR3 DNA follows: TGCAGCGTTGAATCTCGTGGTCTAACGCAGGCGGGAAGTGAGCAGTTCTTC.

This clonotype was counted at least ten times. This chain joins TRBV7-8 and TRBJ2-7; the D gene is possibly TRBD2 (6 bases). In germline, CDR1 is SGHVS, CDR2 FQNEAQ. The CDR3 is made up of 16 amino acids. Between the trimmed V and J ends, which lost 5 bases and 4 bases, there was a span of 21 bases. The CDR3 loop reads CASSPILGGPFYEQYV. CDR3 nucleotide sequence: TGTGCCAGCAGCCCAATTTTAGGAGGGCCTTTTTACGAGCAGTACGTC.

In this sample, this clonotype turned up a few times. This sequence joins TRBV4-1 and TRBJ2-7; 7 bases agree with TRBD2. V was pared by 1 base and J by 4 bases, with 13 bases of the junction left unmatched. Germline V gene sequence: CDR1 MGHRA, CDR2 YSYEKL. CDR3 length equals 17 residues. The CDR3 DNA is TGCGCCAGCAGCCAAGTCGGGCACCGGGACTACCCATACGAGCAGTACGTC. It is translated as CASSQVGHRDYPYEQYV.